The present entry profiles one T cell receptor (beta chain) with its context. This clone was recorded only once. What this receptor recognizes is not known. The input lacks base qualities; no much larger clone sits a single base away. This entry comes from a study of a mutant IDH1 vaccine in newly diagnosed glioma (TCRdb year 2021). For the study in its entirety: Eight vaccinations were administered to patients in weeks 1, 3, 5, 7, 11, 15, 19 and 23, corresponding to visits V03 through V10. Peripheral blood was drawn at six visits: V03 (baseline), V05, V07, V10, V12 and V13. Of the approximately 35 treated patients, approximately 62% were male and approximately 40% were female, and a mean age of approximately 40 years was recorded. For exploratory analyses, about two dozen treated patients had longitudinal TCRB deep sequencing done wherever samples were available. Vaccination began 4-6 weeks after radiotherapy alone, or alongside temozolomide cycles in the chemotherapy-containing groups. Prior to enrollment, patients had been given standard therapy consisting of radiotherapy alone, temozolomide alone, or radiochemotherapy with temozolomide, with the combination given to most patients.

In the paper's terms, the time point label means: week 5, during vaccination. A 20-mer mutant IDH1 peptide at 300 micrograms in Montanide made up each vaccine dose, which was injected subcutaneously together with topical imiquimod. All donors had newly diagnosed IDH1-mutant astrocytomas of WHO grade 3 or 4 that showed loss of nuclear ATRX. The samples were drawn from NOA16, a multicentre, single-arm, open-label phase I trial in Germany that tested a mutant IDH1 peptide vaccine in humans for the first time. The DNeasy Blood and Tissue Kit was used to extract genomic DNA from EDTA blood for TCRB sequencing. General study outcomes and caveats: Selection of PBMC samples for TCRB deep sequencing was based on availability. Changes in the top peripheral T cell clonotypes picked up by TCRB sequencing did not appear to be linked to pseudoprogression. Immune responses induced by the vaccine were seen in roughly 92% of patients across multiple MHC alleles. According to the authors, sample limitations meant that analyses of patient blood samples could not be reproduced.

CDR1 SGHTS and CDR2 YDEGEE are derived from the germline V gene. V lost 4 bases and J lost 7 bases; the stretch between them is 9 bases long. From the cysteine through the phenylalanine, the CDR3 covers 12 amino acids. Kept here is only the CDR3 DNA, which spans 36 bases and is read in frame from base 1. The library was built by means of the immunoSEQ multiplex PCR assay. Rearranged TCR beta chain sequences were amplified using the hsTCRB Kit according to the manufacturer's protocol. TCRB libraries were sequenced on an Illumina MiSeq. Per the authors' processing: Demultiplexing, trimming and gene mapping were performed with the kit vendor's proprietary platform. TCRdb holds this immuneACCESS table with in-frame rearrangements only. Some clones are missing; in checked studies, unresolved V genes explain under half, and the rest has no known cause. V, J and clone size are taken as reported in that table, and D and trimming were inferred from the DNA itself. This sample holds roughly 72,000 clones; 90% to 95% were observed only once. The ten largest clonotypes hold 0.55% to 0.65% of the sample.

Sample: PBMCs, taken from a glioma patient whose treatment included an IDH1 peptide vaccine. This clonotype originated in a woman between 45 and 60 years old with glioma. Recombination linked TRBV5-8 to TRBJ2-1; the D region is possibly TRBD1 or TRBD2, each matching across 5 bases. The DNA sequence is TGTGCCAGCAGCCCGGGACGTAATGAGCAGTTCTTC. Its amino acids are CASSPGRNEQFF.